This is a list of T cell receptor beta chains from one sample in a study of long-term antiretroviral therapy in people with HIV. TCRdb's copy holds only in-frame clones and misses some; the assay was immunoSEQ multiplex PCR. The table includes approximately 16,000 clones, about 90% detected once. The material sequenced was unsorted PBMCs, taken around 2.3 years before starting antiretroviral therapy. The source of these receptors is a woman younger than 45 with HIV. Each CDR3 is given with its conserved first and last residue. The D gene is left open where the match is weak. Some rows have no size entry. The others give once, few or many, or a class for an expanded clone.

v_call: TRBV7-2; d_call: .; clone_size: .; j_call: TRBJ1-2; cdr3_aa: CASTRDQTNYGYTF; cdr3_nt: TGTGCCAGCACGAGGGACCAGACTAACTATGGCTACACCTTC
v_call: TRBV21-1; d_call: .; clone_size: .; j_call: TRBJ1-1; cdr3_aa: CASSTGTGGANTEAFF; cdr3_nt: TGTGCCAGCAGCACCGGGACAGGGGGCGCGAACACTGAAGCTTTCTTT
v_call: TRBV25-1; d_call: .; clone_size: few; j_call: TRBJ2-3; cdr3_aa: CASSELGAGQTPDTQYF; cdr3_nt: TGTGCCAGCAGTGAATTAGGGGCAGGGCAAACCCCAGATACGCAGTATTTT
v_call: TRBV7-9; d_call: .; clone_size: .; j_call: TRBJ2-7; cdr3_aa: CASSLVRGSEQYF; cdr3_nt: TGTGCCAGCAGCTTAGTACGGGGAAGTGAGCAGTACTTC
v_call: TRBV10-3; d_call: TRBD2; clone_size: .; j_call: TRBJ2-2; cdr3_aa: CAISEKPRLAGGPRELFF; cdr3_nt: TGTGCCATCAGTGAGAAGCCAAGACTAGCGGGGGGGCCCAGGGAGCTGTTTTTT
v_call: TRBV11-2; d_call: TRBD1; clone_size: .; j_call: TRBJ1-4; cdr3_aa: CASSFLVGQGLNEKLFF; cdr3_nt: TGTGCCAGCAGCTTCCTAGTCGGACAGGGTTTGAATGAAAAACTGTTTTTT
v_call: TRBV14; d_call: .; clone_size: .; j_call: TRBJ2-7; cdr3_aa: CASSRSGHEQYF; cdr3_nt: TGTGCCAGCAGCCGATCCGGCCACGAGCAGTACTTC
v_call: TRBV19; d_call: .; clone_size: .; j_call: TRBJ1-1; cdr3_aa: CASSIAGSTEAFF; cdr3_nt: TGTGCCAGTAGTATCGCGGGTAGCACTGAAGCTTTCTTT
v_call: TRBV27; d_call: TRBD1; clone_size: .; j_call: TRBJ2-7; cdr3_aa: CASRTGVAAGEQYF; cdr3_nt: TGTGCCAGCAGGACAGGGGTAGCCGCCGGCGAGCAGTACTTC
v_call: TRBV30; d_call: TRBD1; clone_size: .; j_call: TRBJ1-2; cdr3_aa: CAWSGGGGGYTF; cdr3_nt: TGTGCCTGGAGTGGGGGAGGGGGCGGCTACACCTTC
v_call: TRBV27; d_call: .; clone_size: once; j_call: TRBJ1-5; cdr3_aa: CASQGSVGGGNQPQHF; cdr3_nt: TGTGCCAGCCAAGGAAGTGTAGGTGGGGGAAATCAGCCCCAGCATTTT
v_call: TRBV10-2; d_call: TRBD1; clone_size: .; j_call: TRBJ1-2; cdr3_aa: CASSESDRGYYGYTF; cdr3_nt: TGCGCCAGCAGTGAGTCCGACAGGGGGTACTATGGCTACACCTTC
v_call: TRBV2; d_call: .; clone_size: .; j_call: TRBJ2-1; cdr3_aa: CASSGGQYNEQFF; cdr3_nt: TGTGCCAGCAGTGGGGGACAATACAATGAGCAGTTCTTC
v_call: TRBV10-3; d_call: .; clone_size: few; j_call: TRBJ1-2; cdr3_aa: CAISYYGRDDNYGYTF; cdr3_nt: TGTGCCATCAGCTACTATGGACGGGACGATAACTATGGCTACACCTTC
v_call: TRBV28; d_call: .; clone_size: .; j_call: TRBJ1-2; cdr3_aa: CASSLSGANYGYTF; cdr3_nt: TGTGCCAGCAGTTTAAGCGGGGCTAACTATGGCTACACCTTC
v_call: TRBV29-1; d_call: .; clone_size: .; j_call: TRBJ1-2; cdr3_aa: CSVEPGHEGYTF; cdr3_nt: TGCAGCGTTGAACCTGGTCACGAGGGCTACACCTTC
v_call: TRBV6-5; d_call: TRBD2; clone_size: .; j_call: TRBJ2-1; cdr3_aa: CASSYGGGGYNEQFF; cdr3_nt: TGTGCCAGCAGTTACGGCGGGGGAGGGTACAATGAGCAGTTCTTC
v_call: TRBV2; d_call: .; clone_size: .; j_call: TRBJ1-5; cdr3_aa: CASSEEGNQPQHF; cdr3_nt: TGTGCCAGCAGTGAGGAGGGGAATCAGCCCCAGCATTTT
v_call: TRBV7-9; d_call: TRBD1; clone_size: .; j_call: TRBJ1-2; cdr3_aa: CASSFPVGDRGGYTF; cdr3_nt: TGTGCCAGCAGCTTCCCCGTGGGGGACAGGGGAGGCTACACCTTC
v_call: TRBV11-3; d_call: TRBD2; clone_size: .; j_call: TRBJ2-7; cdr3_aa: CASSIGLAGAEQYF; cdr3_nt: TGTGCCAGCAGCATCGGACTAGCGGGGGCCGAGCAGTACTTC
v_call: TRBV6-5; d_call: .; clone_size: .; j_call: TRBJ2-7; cdr3_aa: CASTQGPTGEQYF; cdr3_nt: TGTGCCAGCACCCAAGGCCCAACTGGCGAGCAGTACTTC
v_call: TRBV5-1; d_call: .; clone_size: once; j_call: TRBJ1-1; cdr3_aa: CASSLDLSNTEAFF; cdr3_nt: TGCGCCAGCAGCCTAGACCTCTCGAACACTGAAGCTTTCTTT
v_call: TRBV21-1; d_call: .; clone_size: .; j_call: TRBJ1-6; cdr3_aa: CASSKGTGPVLWDNSPLHF; cdr3_nt: TGTGCCAGCAGCAAGGGGACAGGCCCCGTCCTCTGGGATAATTCACCCCTCCACTTT
v_call: TRBV19; d_call: .; clone_size: .; j_call: TRBJ1-2; cdr3_aa: CASSIGRGPVYGYTF; cdr3_nt: TGTGCCAGTAGTATTGGCCGGGGGCCGGTCTATGGCTACACCTTC
v_call: TRBV7-9; d_call: TRBD1; clone_size: .; j_call: TRBJ1-4; cdr3_aa: CASSTNQGAVHEKLFF; cdr3_nt: TGTGCCAGCAGCACCAATCAGGGGGCTGTTCATGAAAAACTGTTTTTT
v_call: TRBV19; d_call: .; clone_size: .; j_call: TRBJ1-5; cdr3_aa: CASSGGGGNQPQHF; cdr3_nt: TGTGCCAGTAGTGGGGGAGGTGGCAATCAGCCCCAGCATTTT
v_call: TRBV7-9; d_call: .; clone_size: few; j_call: TRBJ1-2; cdr3_aa: CASSLSAGGYTF; cdr3_nt: TGTGCCAGCAGCTTAAGCGCCGGCGGCTACACCTTC
v_call: TRBV9; d_call: .; clone_size: .; j_call: TRBJ1-1; cdr3_aa: CASSPLEAGRNTEAFF; cdr3_nt: TGTGCCAGCAGCCCCCTGGAGGCAGGGAGGAACACTGAAGCTTTCTTT
v_call: TRBV29-1; d_call: .; clone_size: .; j_call: TRBJ1-3; cdr3_aa: CSVRDISGNTIYF; cdr3_nt: TGCAGCGTTCGGGACATCTCTGGAAACACCATATATTTT
v_call: TRBV10-3; d_call: .; clone_size: .; j_call: TRBJ1-2; cdr3_aa: CAISEEGIYGYTF; cdr3_nt: TGTGCCATCAGTGAGGAAGGGATCTATGGCTACACCTTC
v_call: TRBV4-3; d_call: .; clone_size: .; j_call: TRBJ1-1; cdr3_aa: CASSQELNPGGDTEAFF; cdr3_nt: TGCGCCAGCAGCCAAGAACTGAATCCGGGGGGGGACACTGAAGCTTTCTTT
v_call: TRBV19; d_call: TRBD1; clone_size: .; j_call: TRBJ1-5; cdr3_aa: CASSTGQFIQPQHF; cdr3_nt: TGTGCCAGTAGTACGGGACAGTTTATACAGCCCCAGCATTTT
v_call: TRBV6-1; d_call: .; clone_size: .; j_call: TRBJ2-5; cdr3_aa: CASSEDRLPQETQYF; cdr3_nt: TGTGCCAGCAGTGAAGACAGGCTTCCCCAAGAGACCCAGTACTTC
v_call: TRBV4-1; d_call: .; clone_size: once; j_call: TRBJ1-2; cdr3_aa: CASSPNWVGADYGYTF; cdr3_nt: TGCGCCAGCAGCCCGAATTGGGTGGGGGCTGACTATGGCTACACCTTC
v_call: TRBV4-2; d_call: TRBD1; clone_size: .; j_call: TRBJ1-2; cdr3_aa: CASNPDRERDYGYTF; cdr3_nt: TGTGCCAGTAACCCCGACAGGGAAAGGGACTATGGCTACACCTTC
v_call: TRBV19; d_call: TRBD1; clone_size: .; j_call: TRBJ1-1; cdr3_aa: CASSIPPGQGGNTEAFF; cdr3_nt: TGTGCCAGTAGTATCCCTCCGGGACAGGGGGGGAACACTGAAGCTTTCTTT
v_call: TRBV10-3; d_call: TRBD1; clone_size: .; j_call: TRBJ1-6; cdr3_aa: CAISGDAGTGNSPLHF; cdr3_nt: TGTGCCATCAGTGGTGACGCCGGGACAGGGAATTCACCCCTCCACTTT
v_call: TRBV5-5; d_call: .; clone_size: .; j_call: TRBJ1-2; cdr3_aa: CASSSQQGLAYGYTF; cdr3_nt: TGTGCCAGCAGCTCACAACAGGGTTTAGCCTATGGCTACACCTTC
v_call: TRBV2; d_call: .; clone_size: once; j_call: TRBJ2-1; cdr3_aa: CATASPRQDLRNEQFF; cdr3_nt: TGTGCCACCGCCTCGCCACGGCAGGACCTCCGAAATGAGCAGTTCTTC
v_call: TRBV5-5; d_call: TRBD1; clone_size: .; j_call: TRBJ1-2; cdr3_aa: CASSPGQGERMDGYTF; cdr3_nt: TGTGCCAGCAGCCCTGGACAGGGTGAGAGGATGGATGGCTACACCTTC
v_call: TRBV18; d_call: .; clone_size: .; j_call: TRBJ1-2; cdr3_aa: CASSPGSNYGYTF; cdr3_nt: TGTGCCAGCTCACCAGGATCGAACTATGGCTACACCTTC
v_call: TRBV7-8; d_call: TRBD1; clone_size: .; j_call: TRBJ2-1; cdr3_aa: CASSLMRQGVNEQFF; cdr3_nt: TGTGCCAGCAGCTTAATGAGACAGGGGGTCAATGAGCAGTTCTTC
v_call: TRBV10-2; d_call: .; clone_size: .; j_call: TRBJ1-1; cdr3_aa: CATRAEGAPGSTEAFF; cdr3_nt: TGCGCCACCCGGGCGGAGGGTGCGCCAGGGTCGACTGAAGCTTTCTTT
v_call: TRBV4-3; d_call: TRBD1; clone_size: .; j_call: TRBJ2-7; cdr3_aa: CASSQDYSNRGRIREQYF; cdr3_nt: TGCGCCAGCAGCCAAGATTATAGTAATAGGGGGCGGATTCGCGAGCAGTACTTC
v_call: TRBV19; d_call: TRBD1; clone_size: .; j_call: TRBJ1-1; cdr3_aa: CASSRDRGYTEAFF; cdr3_nt: TGTGCCAGTAGCAGGGACAGGGGATACACTGAAGCTTTCTTT
v_call: TRBV2; d_call: .; clone_size: .; j_call: TRBJ1-1; cdr3_aa: CASSAEAGGGRTEAFF; cdr3_nt: TGTGCCAGCAGTGCAGAAGCGGGAGGGGGTAGGACTGAAGCTTTCTTT
v_call: TRBV15; d_call: .; clone_size: .; j_call: TRBJ1-1; cdr3_aa: CATSRDQAAKGAFF; cdr3_nt: TGTGCCACCAGCAGAGATCAGGCGGCTAAGGGGGCTTTCTTT
v_call: TRBV18; d_call: .; clone_size: .; j_call: TRBJ2-7; cdr3_aa: CASSPAIGGPSYEQYF; cdr3_nt: TGTGCCAGCTCACCGGCGATCGGGGGGCCCTCCTACGAGCAGTACTTC
v_call: TRBV6-5; d_call: .; clone_size: .; j_call: TRBJ2-2; cdr3_aa: CASSYSMGVDTGELFF; cdr3_nt: TGTGCCAGCAGTTACTCAATGGGGGTGGACACCGGGGAGCTGTTTTTT
v_call: TRBV12-5; d_call: .; clone_size: .; j_call: TRBJ1-2; cdr3_aa: CASGLSGHIYGYTF; cdr3_nt: TGTGCTAGTGGTTTGTCGGGGCACATCTATGGCTACACCTTC